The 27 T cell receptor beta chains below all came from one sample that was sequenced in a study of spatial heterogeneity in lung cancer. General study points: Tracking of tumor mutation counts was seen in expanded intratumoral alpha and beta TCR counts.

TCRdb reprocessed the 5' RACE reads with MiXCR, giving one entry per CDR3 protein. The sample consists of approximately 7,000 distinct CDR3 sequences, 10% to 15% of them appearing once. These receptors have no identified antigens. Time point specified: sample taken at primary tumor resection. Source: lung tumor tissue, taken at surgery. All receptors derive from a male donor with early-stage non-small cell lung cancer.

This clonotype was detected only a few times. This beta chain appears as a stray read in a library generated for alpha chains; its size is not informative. The DNA for the CDR3 is TGTGCCAGCAGACCCGACAGGGCTGGGGCCAACGTCCTGACTTTC. The encoded protein is CASRPDRAGANVLTF. V gene TRBV2 combines with J gene TRBJ2-6, with 7 bases that match TRBD1. CDR3 length equals 15 residues. Trimming cost V 6 bases and J 2 bases; bases outside gene matches: 4. Germline V gene lookup returns CDR1 SNHLY and CDR2 FYNNEI.

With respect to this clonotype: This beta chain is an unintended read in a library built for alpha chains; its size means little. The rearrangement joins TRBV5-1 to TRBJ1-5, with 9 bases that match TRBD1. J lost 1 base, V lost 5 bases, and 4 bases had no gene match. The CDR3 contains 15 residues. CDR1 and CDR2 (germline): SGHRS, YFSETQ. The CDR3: CASSSGTGSNQPQHF. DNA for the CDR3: TGCGCCAGCAGTTCCGGGACAGGGAGCAATCAGCCCCAGCATTTT.

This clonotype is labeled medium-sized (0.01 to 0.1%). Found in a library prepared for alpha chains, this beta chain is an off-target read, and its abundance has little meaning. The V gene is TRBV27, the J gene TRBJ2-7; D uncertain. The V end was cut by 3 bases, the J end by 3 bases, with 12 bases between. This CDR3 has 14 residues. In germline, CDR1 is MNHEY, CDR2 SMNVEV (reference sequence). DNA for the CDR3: TGTGCCAGCAGTTTGGGTGGCCCCCACTACGAGCAGTACTTC. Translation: CASSLGGPHYEQYF.

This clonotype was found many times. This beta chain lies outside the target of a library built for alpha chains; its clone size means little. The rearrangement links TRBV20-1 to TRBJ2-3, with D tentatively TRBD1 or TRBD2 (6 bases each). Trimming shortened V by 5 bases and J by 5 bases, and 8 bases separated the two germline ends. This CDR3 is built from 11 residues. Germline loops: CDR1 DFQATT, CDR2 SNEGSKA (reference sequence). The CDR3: CSAEGGDTQYF. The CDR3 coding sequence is TGCAGTGCTGAGGGGGGAGATACGCAGTATTTT.

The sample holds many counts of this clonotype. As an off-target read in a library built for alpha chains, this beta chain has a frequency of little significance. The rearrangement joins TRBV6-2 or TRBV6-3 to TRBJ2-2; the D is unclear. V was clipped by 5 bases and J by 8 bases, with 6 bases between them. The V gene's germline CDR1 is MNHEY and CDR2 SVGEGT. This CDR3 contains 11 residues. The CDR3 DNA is TGTGCCAGCAGTCCCAGAGGGGAGCTGTTTTTT. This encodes CASSPRGELFF.

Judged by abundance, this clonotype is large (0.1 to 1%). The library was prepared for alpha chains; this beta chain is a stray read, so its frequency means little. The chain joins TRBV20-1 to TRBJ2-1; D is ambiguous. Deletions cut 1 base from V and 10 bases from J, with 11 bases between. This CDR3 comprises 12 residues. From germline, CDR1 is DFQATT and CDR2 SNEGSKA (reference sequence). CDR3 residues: CSARGPLKEQFF. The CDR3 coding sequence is TGCAGTGCTAGAGGACCCCTCAAGGAGCAGTTCTTC.

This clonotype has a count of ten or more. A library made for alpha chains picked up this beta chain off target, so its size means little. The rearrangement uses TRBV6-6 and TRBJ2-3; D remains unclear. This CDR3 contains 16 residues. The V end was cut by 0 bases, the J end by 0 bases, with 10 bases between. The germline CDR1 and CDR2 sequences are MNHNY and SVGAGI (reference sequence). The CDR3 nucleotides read TGTGCCAGCAGTTACTCTGGGCCTGCTAGCACAGATACGCAGTATTTT. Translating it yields CASSYSGPASTDTQYF.

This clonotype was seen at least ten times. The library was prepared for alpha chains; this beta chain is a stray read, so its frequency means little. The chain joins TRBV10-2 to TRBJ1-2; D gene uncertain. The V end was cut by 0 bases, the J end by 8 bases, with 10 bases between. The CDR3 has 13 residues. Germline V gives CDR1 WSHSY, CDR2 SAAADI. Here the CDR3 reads CASSESSLKGYTF. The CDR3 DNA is TGCGCCAGCAGTGAGTCATCATTGAAAGGCTACACCTTC.

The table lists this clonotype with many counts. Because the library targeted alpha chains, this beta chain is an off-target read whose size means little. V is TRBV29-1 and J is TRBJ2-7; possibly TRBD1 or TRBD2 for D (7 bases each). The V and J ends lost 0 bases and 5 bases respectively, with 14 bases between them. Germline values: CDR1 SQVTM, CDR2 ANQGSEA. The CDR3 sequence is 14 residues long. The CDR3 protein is CSVEDPAGGDEQYF. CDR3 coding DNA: TGCAGCGTTGAAGATCCGGCAGGGGGGGACGAGCAGTACTTC.

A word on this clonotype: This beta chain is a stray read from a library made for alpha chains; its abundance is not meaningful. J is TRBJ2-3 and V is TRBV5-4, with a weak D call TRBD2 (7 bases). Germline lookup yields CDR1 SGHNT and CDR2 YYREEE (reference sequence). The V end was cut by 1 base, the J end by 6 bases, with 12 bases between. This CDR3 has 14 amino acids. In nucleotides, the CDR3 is TGTGCCAGCAGCTTGCCGGGGGGCGCTGATACGCAGTATTTT. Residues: CASSLPGGADTQYF.

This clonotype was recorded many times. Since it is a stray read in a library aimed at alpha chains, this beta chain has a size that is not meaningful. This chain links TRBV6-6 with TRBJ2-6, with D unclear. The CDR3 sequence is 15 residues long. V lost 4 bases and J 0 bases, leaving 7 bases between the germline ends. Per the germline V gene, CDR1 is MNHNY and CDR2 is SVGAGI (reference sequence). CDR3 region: CASSSRHSGANVLTF. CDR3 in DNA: TGTGCCAGCAGTTCCCGACACTCTGGGGCCAACGTCCTGACTTTC.

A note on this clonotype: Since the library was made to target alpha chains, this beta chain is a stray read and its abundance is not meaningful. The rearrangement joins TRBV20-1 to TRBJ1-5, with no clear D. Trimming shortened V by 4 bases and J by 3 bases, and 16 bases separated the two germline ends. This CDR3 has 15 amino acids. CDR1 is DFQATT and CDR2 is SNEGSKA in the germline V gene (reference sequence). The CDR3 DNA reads TGCAGTGCTATGGGTTCTGCGGCTAACAATCAGCCCCAGCATTTT. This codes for CSAMGSAANNQPQHF.

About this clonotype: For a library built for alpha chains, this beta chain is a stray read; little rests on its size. CDR3 sequence: CSASGDAAMHPTSGTYEQYF. The CDR3 DNA reads TGCAGTGCTAGCGGGGACGCAGCCATGCATCCGACTAGCGGCACTTACGAGCAGTACTTC. This chain links TRBV20-1 with TRBJ2-7, with 9 bases lining up with TRBD2. This CDR3 is built from 20 residues. Germline assignment: CDR1 DFQATT and CDR2 SNEGSKA (reference sequence). The junction had 25 bases not matched to a gene; V was cut back by 3 bases and J by 4 bases.

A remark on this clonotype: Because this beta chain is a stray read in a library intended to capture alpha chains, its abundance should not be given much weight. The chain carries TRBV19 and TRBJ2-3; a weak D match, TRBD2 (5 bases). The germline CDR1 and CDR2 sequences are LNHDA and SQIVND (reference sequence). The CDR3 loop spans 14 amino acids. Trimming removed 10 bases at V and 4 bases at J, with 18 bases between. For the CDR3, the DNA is TGTGCCACTCGTTTCGACCGGGGTTCAGATACGCAGTATTTT. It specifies CATRFDRGSDTQYF.

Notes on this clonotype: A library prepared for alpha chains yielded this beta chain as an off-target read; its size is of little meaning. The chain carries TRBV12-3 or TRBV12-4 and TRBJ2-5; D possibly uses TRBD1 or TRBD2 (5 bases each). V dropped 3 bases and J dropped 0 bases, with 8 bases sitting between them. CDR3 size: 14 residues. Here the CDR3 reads CASSFRGHQETQYF. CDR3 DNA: TGTGCCAGCAGTTTTAGGGGACACCAAGAGACCCAGTACTTC.

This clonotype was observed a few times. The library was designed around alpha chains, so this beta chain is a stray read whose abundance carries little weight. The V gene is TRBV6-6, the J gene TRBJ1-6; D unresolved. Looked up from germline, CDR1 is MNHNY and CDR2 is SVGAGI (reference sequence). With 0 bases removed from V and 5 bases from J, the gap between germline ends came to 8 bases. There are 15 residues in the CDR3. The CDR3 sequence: CASSYSTVDNSPLHF. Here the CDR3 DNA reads TGTGCCAGCAGTTACTCGACTGTTGATAATTCACCCCTCCACTTT.

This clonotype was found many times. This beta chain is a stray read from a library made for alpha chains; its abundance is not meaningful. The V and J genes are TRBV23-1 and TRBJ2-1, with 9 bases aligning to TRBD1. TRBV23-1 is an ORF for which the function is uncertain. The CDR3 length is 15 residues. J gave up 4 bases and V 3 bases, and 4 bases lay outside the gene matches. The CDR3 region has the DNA TGCGCCAGCAGTCAGTCGGACAGGGGATACAATGAGCAGTTCTTC. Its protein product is CASSQSDRGYNEQFF.

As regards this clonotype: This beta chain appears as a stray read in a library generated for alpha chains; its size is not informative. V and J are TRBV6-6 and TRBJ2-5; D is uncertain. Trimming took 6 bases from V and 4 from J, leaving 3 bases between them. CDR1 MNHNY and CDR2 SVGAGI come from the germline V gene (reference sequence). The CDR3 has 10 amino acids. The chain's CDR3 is CASRTETQYF. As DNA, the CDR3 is TGTGCCAGCAGGACAGAGACCCAGTACTTC.

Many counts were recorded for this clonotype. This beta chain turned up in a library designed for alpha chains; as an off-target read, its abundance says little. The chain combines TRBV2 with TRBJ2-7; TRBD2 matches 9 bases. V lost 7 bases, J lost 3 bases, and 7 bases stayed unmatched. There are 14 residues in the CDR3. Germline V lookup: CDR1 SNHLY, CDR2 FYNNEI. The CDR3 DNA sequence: TGTGCCAGCATTCCTAGCGGGACTCTCTACGAGCAGTACTTC. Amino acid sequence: CASIPSGTLYEQYF.

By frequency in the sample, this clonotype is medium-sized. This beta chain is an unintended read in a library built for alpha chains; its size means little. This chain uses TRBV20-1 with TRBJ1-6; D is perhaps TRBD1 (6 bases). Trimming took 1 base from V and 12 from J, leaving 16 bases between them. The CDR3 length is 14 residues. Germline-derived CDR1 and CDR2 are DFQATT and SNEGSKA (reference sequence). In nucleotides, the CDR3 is TGCAGTGCTAGAGGGACAGAAGGGAGAGGACCCCTCCACTTT. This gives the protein CSARGTEGRGPLHF.

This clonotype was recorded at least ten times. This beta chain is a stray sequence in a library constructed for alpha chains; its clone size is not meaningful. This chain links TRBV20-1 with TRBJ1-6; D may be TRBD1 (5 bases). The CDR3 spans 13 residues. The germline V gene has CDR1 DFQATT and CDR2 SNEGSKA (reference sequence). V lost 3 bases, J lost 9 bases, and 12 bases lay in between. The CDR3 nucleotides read TGCAGTGCTAGTATAGGGGATAGTTCACCCCTCCACTTT. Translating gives CSASIGDSSPLHF.

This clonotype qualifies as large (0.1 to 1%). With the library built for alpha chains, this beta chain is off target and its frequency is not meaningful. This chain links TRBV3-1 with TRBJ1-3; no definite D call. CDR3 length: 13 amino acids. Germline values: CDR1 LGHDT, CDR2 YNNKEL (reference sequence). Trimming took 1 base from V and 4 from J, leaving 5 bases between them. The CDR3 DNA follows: TGTGCCAGCAGCCAAGTCTTCGGAAACACCATATATTTT. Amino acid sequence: CASSQVFGNTIYF.

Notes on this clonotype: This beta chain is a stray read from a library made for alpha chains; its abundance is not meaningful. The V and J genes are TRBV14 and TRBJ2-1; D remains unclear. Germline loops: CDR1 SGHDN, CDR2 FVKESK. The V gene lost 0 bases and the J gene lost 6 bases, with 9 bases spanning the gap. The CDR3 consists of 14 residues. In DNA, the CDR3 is TGTGCCAGCAGCCAAGATCAAACCTTCAATGAGCAGTTCTTC. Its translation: CASSQDQTFNEQFF.

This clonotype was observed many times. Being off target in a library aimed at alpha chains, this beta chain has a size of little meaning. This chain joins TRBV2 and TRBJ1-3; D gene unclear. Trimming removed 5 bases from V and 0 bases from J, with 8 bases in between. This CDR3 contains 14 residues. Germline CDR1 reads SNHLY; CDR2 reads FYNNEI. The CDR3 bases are TGTGCCAGCAGTATTTGGGTCTCTGGAAACACCATATATTTT. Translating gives CASSIWVSGNTIYF.

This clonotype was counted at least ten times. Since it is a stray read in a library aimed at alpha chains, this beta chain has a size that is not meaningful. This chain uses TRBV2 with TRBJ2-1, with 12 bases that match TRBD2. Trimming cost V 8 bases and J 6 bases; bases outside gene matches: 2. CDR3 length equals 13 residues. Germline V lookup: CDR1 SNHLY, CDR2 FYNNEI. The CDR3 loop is CASAGLAGNEQFF. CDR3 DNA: TGTGCCAGCGCGGGACTAGCGGGCAATGAGCAGTTCTTC. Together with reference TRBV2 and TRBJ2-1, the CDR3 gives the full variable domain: EPEVTQTPSHQVTQMGQEVILRCVPISNHLYFYWYRQILGQKVEFLVSFYNNEISEKSEIFDDQFSVERPDGSNFTLKIRSTKLEDSAMYFCASAGLAGNEQFFGPGTRLTVL.

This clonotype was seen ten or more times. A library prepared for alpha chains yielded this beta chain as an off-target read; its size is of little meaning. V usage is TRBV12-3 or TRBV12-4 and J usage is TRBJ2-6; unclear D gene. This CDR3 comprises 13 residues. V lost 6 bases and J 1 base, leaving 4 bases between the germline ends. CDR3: CASRGSGANVLTF. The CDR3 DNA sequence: TGTGCCAGCAGAGGTTCTGGGGCCAACGTCCTGACTTTC.

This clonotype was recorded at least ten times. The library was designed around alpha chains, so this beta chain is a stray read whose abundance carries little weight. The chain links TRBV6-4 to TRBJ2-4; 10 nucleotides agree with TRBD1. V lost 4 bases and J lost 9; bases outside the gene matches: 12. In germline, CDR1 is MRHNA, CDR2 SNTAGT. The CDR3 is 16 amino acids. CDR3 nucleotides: TGTGCCAGCAGTGCCGAGACTGACAGGGGGCAGGTCATTCAGTACTTC. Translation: CASSAETDRGQVIQYF.